Shown below are 22 T cell receptor beta chains from a single sample sequenced in a study of post-analysis software for immune sequencing data. Overall study results and limits: TRBV5-6, TRBV5-1 and TRBV20-1 were among five TRBV segments more frequent in patients than controls.

Their specific antigens are unknown. TCR beta cDNA libraries included unique molecular identifiers. TCRdb analysed the PCR reads with MiXCR anew, one entry per CDR3 protein. The sample gives roughly 870,000 distinct CDR3 sequences, around 53% of which show up once; about 4.5% is in the top ten. Sequencing was performed on blood. These receptors were obtained from a girl between 5 and 17 years old with multiple sclerosis.

The chain carries TRBV5-1 and TRBJ2-7; D gene ambiguous. Trimming took 1 base from V and 6 from J, leaving 17 bases between them. Germline-derived CDR1 and CDR2 are SGHRS and YFSETQ. This CDR3 comprises 15 residues. CDR3 region: CASSLHDLSPGEQYF. CDR3 DNA: TGCGCCAGCAGCTTGCACGACCTCTCACCGGGCGAGCAGTACTTC.

V usage is TRBV7-9 and J usage is TRBJ2-7; TRBD2 might be the D (5 bases). The J call is uncertain, as TRBJ2-5 better fits the DNA end. Per germline, CDR1 SEHNR and CDR2 FQNEAQ (reference sequence). The CDR3 is 15 residues long. CDR3 region: CASSSPTEEVGTQYF. The CDR3 DNA sequence: TGTGCCAGCAGCTCCCCTACGGAGGAGGTGGGGACCCAGTACTTC.

A single count supports this clonotype. The chain recombines TRBV5-6 with TRBJ2-2, with unresolved D. CDR1 and CDR2 from the germline V gene are SGHDT and YYEEEE. Deletions cut 4 bases from V and 3 bases from J, with 10 bases between. There are 14 residues in the CDR3. CDR3 DNA sequence: TGTGCCAGCAGCGCCTGGTCGCACACCGGGGAGCTGTTTTTT. Amino acids: CASSAWSHTGELFF.

As regards this clonotype: The germline gene is not matched at one end of the junction; a read error may be the cause. The genes are TRBV5-1 and TRBJ2-2, with D unclear. The CDR3 loop spans 15 amino acids. The germline V gene has CDR1 SGHRS and CDR2 YFSETQ. In DNA form, the CDR3 reads TGCGCCAGCAGTGGCCCGGGTTCGAACAACGGGGAGCTGTTTTTT. This gives the protein CASSGPGSNNGELFF.

This clonotype has only a few counts. The germline gene is not matched at one end of the junction; a read error may be the cause. The chain is built from TRBV7-3 and TRBJ2-7; 7 positions match TRBD2. Germline V CDR1 and CDR2: SGHTA, FQGTGA. The CDR3 spans 14 residues. The CDR3 reads CASSPGLGPYEQYF. DNA for the CDR3: TGTGCCAGCAGCCCCGGACTAGGACCCTATGAGCAGTACTTC.

This clonotype came up a few times. The J gene is TRBJ2-1, the V gene TRBV5-1; 9 bases fit TRBD2. This CDR3 comprises 16 residues. From germline, CDR1 is SGHRS and CDR2 YFSETQ. V lost 5 bases to trimming and J lost 4 bases; unmatched junction nucleotides: 10. The CDR3 DNA reads TGCGCCAGCAGACTTGCATGGACTAGCGAATACAATGAGCAGTTCTTC. Translating gives CASRLAWTSEYNEQFF.

This clonotype has only one observation. This sequence joins TRBV5-1 and TRBJ2-7; possibly TRBD1 for D (6 bases). CDR1 and CDR2 (germline): SGHRS, YFSETQ. V was trimmed by 0 bases and J by 0 bases, leaving 13 bases between them. The CDR3 length is 16 residues. The DNA of the CDR3 is TGCGCCAGCAGCTTGGATACAGGGAGACCCTCCTACGAGCAGTACTTC. Translation: CASSLDTGRPSYEQYF.

This chain uses TRBV6-1 with TRBJ2-1, with TRBD1 matching 7 bases. The CDR3 is 15 residues long. Trimming cost V 0 bases and J 8 bases; bases outside gene matches: 7. From germline, CDR1 is MNHNS and CDR2 SASEGT. The CDR3 loop reads CASSEAAGQVDEQFF. For the CDR3, the DNA is TGTGCCAGCAGTGAAGCGGCAGGACAGGTGGATGAGCAGTTCTTC.

A few counts support this clonotype. The chain employs TRBV7-3 and TRBJ2-3, with D perhaps being TRBD1 or TRBD2 (6 bases each). The CDR3 spans 15 residues. The germline V and J ends were trimmed by 5 bases and 0 bases, with 12 bases remaining between them. Looked up from germline, CDR1 is SGHTA and CDR2 is FQGTGA. In DNA form, the CDR3 reads TGTGCCAGCAGCCCGGGGGCTTTTAGCACAGATACGCAGTATTTT. This encodes CASSPGAFSTDTQYF.

This chain uses TRBV20-1 with TRBJ2-7; possibly TRBD1 for D (6 bases). This CDR3 comprises 12 residues. Trimming cost V 1 base and J 3 bases, with 7 bases left between them. Germline CDR1 DFQATT, CDR2 SNEGSKA (reference sequence). The CDR3: CSARGTVYEQYF. The CDR3 DNA sequence: TGCAGTGCTAGAGGGACAGTCTACGAGCAGTACTTC.

The rearrangement links TRBV25-1 to TRBJ2-5, with D possibly matching TRBD2 (5 bases). V was cut by 8 bases and J by 5 bases, with 9 bases left in between. CDR1 and CDR2 from the germline V gene are MGHDK and SYGVNS. The CDR3 has 11 amino acids. CDR3 region: CASRWRETQYF. The DNA of the CDR3 is TGTGCCAGCCGGTGGAGGGAGACCCAGTACTTC.

This clonotype has only a few counts. The CDR3 region has the DNA TGTGCCAGCAGTTATCGGCCGTGGGAGACCCAGTACTTC. Translation: CASSYRPWETQYF. The chain carries TRBV6-2 or TRBV6-3 and TRBJ2-5; D remains ambiguous. Germline CDR1 reads MNHEY; CDR2 reads SVGEGT. Between the trimmed V and J ends, which lost 3 bases and 5 bases, there was a span of 10 bases. The CDR3 length is 13 residues.

The chain has TRBV10-3 and TRBJ2-1, with 8 bases aligning to TRBD2. Per the germline V gene, CDR1 is ENHRY and CDR2 is SYGVKD. The CDR3 sequence is 15 residues long. Germline trimming cut 5 bases from V and 7 bases from J; bases unmatched to any gene: 10. The CDR3 sequence is CAISFLAGLYNEQFF. CDR3 DNA sequence: TGTGCCATCAGTTTCCTAGCGGGCTTATATAATGAGCAGTTCTTC.

The rearrangement joins TRBV5-1 to TRBJ2-5; a possible D gene is TRBD1 (6 bases). The length of the CDR3 is 14 residues. Trimming took off 3 bases at V and 3 bases at J, with 12 bases between the two ends. CDR1 SGHRS and CDR2 YFSETQ come from the germline V gene. DNA for the CDR3: TGCGCCAGCAGCTCGGGACAAAAGGAAGAGACCCAGTACTTC. It yields the protein CASSSGQKEETQYF.

The chain links TRBV7-8 to TRBJ1-1; D uncertain. V was trimmed by 6 bases and J by 2 bases, leaving 7 bases between them. The CDR3 length is 12 residues. CDR1 is SGHVS, CDR2 FQNEAQ, per germline. This CDR3 reads CASSIHNTEAFF. The CDR3 nucleotides read TGTGCCAGCAGTATTCACAACACTGAAGCTTTCTTT.

CDR3: CASSDLGGSWGLVTYNEQFF. In nucleotides, the CDR3 is TGTGCCAGCAGTGATTTAGGGGGATCTTGGGGACTAGTTACCTACAATGAGCAGTTCTTC. The chain joins TRBV6-1 to TRBJ2-1; 8 bases align to TRBD2. The CDR3 has 20 amino acids. Germline-derived CDR1 and CDR2 are MNHNS and SASEGT. Unmatched junction bases numbered 18, after V lost 3 bases and J lost 2 bases.

The V gene is TRBV7-3, the J gene TRBJ2-5, with a possible D match to TRBD2 (6 bases). The germline gives CDR1 SGHTA, CDR2 FQGTGA. V gave up 6 bases and J gave up 8 bases, with 16 bases separating them. This CDR3 has 13 amino acids. CDR3 residues: CASRSGPGETQYF. The CDR3, as DNA: TGTGCCAGCAGATCGGGACCGGGAGAAACCCAGTACTTC.

This chain joins TRBV20-1 and TRBJ2-1; D is possibly TRBD1 (6 bases). Germline V CDR1 and CDR2: DFQATT, SNEGSKA (reference sequence). The CDR3 extends over 14 amino acids. Trimming pared 2 bases from V and 5 bases from J, leaving 13 bases between. The CDR3 DNA is TGCAGTGCTAGACAGGGGTATAGGAACAATGAGCAGTTCTTC. Translated, it gives CSARQGYRNNEQFF.

DNA for the CDR3: TGTGCCAGCAGCCCATGGGGGGGGTCCACAGATACGCAGTATTTT. It is translated as CASSPWGGSTDTQYF. The rearrangement links TRBV7-8 to TRBJ2-3; 7 nucleotides match TRBD2. V shed 5 bases and J 2 bases; nucleotides not matched to a gene: 7. Germline V gene data show CDR1 as SGHVS and CDR2 as FQNEAQ. This CDR3 comprises 15 residues.

This rearrangement joins TRBV11-1 to TRBJ1-5, with 7 bases fitting TRBD1. The junction had 5 bases not matched to a gene; V was cut back by 3 bases and J by 6 bases. Germline loops: CDR1 SGHAT, CDR2 FQDESV (reference sequence). The CDR3 is 14 residues long. Written as DNA, the CDR3 is TGTGCCAGCAGCTTCACAGGGGAATCTCAGCCCCAGCATTTT. Encoded protein: CASSFTGESQPQHF.

The chain has TRBV7-3 and TRBJ2-3; perhaps TRBD2 as D (6 bases). The CDR3 spans 16 residues. Germline V gene sequence: CDR1 SGHTA, CDR2 FQGTGA. V was trimmed by 4 bases and J by 1 base, leaving 15 bases between them. Here the CDR3 reads CASSSGTHSGTDTQYF. CDR3 in DNA: TGTGCCAGCAGCTCCGGGACTCACTCGGGCACAGATACGCAGTATTTT.

V and J are TRBV20-1 and TRBJ2-1, with 11 bases matching TRBD2. This CDR3 has 15 amino acids. The V gene end was trimmed by 3 bases and the J gene end by 4 bases; junction bases not matched to a gene: 5. The germline gives CDR1 DFQATT, CDR2 SNEGSKA (reference sequence). The CDR3 DNA sequence: TGCAGTGCTAGGGAGACTAGCGGGATATACAATGAGCAGTTCTTC. It encodes CSARETSGIYNEQFF.